These 6 T cell receptor beta chains share one sample of origin, sequenced in a study of T cells in Graves' hyperthyroidism and ophthalmopathy. There were TCR beta CDR3 regions amplified from RNA transcripts. The study used the HTBI primer set for a first-round RT-PCR of the TCR CDR3. TCRdb used MiXCR to reprocess the multiplex PCR reads, holding one entry per CDR3 protein. The data show 690,000 or so distinct CDR3 sequences, with around 20% seen just once and over 15% held by the top ten. The sample comprised blood. These receptors all come from a woman aged 45-65 years with Graves' hyperthyroidism that later progressed to Graves' ophthalmopathy.

This clonotype was seen just once. This sequence joins TRBV5-5 and TRBJ1-2; unclear D gene. With 4 bases removed from V and 7 bases from J, the gap between germline ends came to 14 bases. The CDR3 sequence is 13 residues long. The germline gives CDR1 SGHKS, CDR2 YYEKEE (reference sequence). The CDR3: CASSTGPLGGYTF. CDR3 nucleotides: TGTGCCAGCAGCACCGGTCCTTTAGGTGGCTACACCTTC.

This clonotype has a handful of counts. CDR3 sequence (DNA): TGTGCCAGTAGTATATGGGACAGGGGGTTGGATGAGCAGTTCTTC. Translating it yields CASSIWDRGLDEQFF. The chain couples TRBV19 to TRBJ2-1; TRBD1 matches at 11 bases. The CDR3 is 15 amino acids. Germline trimming cut 2 bases from V and 8 bases from J; bases unmatched to any gene: 5. Per germline, CDR1 LNHDA and CDR2 SQIVND (reference sequence). Looking up the rest from reference TRBV19 and TRBJ2-1 gives the full variable domain: DGGITQSPKYLFRKEGQNVTLSCEQNLNHDAMYWYRQDPGQGLRLIYYSQIVNDFQKGDIAEGYSVSREKKESFPLTVTSAQKNPTAFYLCASSIWDRGLDEQFFGPGTRLTVL.

The table lists this clonotype with a few counts. CDR3 sequence reads: CASSPQDRGQPQHF. CDR3 sequence (DNA): TGTGCCAGCTCACCTCAGGATCGGGGTCAGCCCCAGCATTTT. This chain connects TRBV18 to TRBJ1-5, with unresolved D. This CDR3 has 14 amino acids. V was clipped by 3 bases and J by 6 bases, with 12 bases between them. From germline, CDR1 is KGHSH and CDR2 LQKENI.

This clonotype occurred many times. V gene TRBV7-9 combines with J gene TRBJ2-1, with 7 bases fitting TRBD2. The CDR3 spans 16 residues. CDR1 is SEHNR, CDR2 FQNEAQ, per germline (reference sequence). Trimming at V came to 6 bases and at J to 7 bases, leaving 15 bases not matched to a gene. The CDR3 DNA reads as TGTGCCAGCAGGCCAACGACCGGGACTATAAAAAATGAGCAGTTCTTC. It codes for CASRPTTGTIKNEQFF.

The rearrangement joins TRBV19 to TRBJ2-7; TRBD1 is a possible D gene (5 bases). CDR3 size: 15 residues. V lost 3 bases and J 4 bases, leaving 16 bases between the germline ends. Per germline, CDR1 LNHDA and CDR2 SQIVND (reference sequence). The CDR3 nucleotides read TGTGCCAGTAGTATCGGGCCGCAGGGAATGTACGAGCAGTACTTC. This codes for CASSIGPQGMYEQYF.

V and J are TRBV7-8 and TRBJ2-5; D unresolved. The ends were cut back, 5 bases at V and 7 bases at J, with 8 bases in the middle. The CDR3 runs to 11 residues. Germline V gives CDR1 SGHVS, CDR2 FQNEAQ. Written as DNA, the CDR3 is TGTGCCAGCAGCCGGGTTGGGACCCAGTACTTC. This gives the protein CASSRVGTQYF. Full variable domain (outside the CDR3, taken from reference TRBV7-8 and TRBJ2-5): GAGVSQSPRYKVAKRGQDVALRCDPISGHVSLFWYQQALGQGPEFLTYFQNEAQLDKSGLPSDRFFAERPEGSVSTLKIQRTQQEDSAVYLCASSRVGTQYFGPGTRLLVL.